A selection of T cell receptor beta chains follows, all from one sample in a study of T-cell memory formation after mild COVID-19. TCRdb re-called the 5' RACE reads with MiXCR, one entry per CDR3 protein. The repertoire holds approximately 340,000 distinct CDR3 sequences, 10% to 15% seen once, with roughly a fifth in the top ten. Sequenced: PBMCs or a T cell subset sorted from them (not recorded which). The receptor source for this set is a man between 18 and 35 years old who had mild COVID-19 (a few samples of this study predate the infection). Cell type and time point are not known. CDR3s include the opening cysteine and the closing phenylalanine or tryptophan. The D gene is left open where the match is weak. Rows may omit the clone size; those that give it use once, few, many or a size class.

>17|TRBV5-1|-|few|TRBJ2-3
TGCGCCAGCAGCCCCATAATGAGGGGCGGCAGCACAGATACGCAGTATTTT
CASSPIMRGGSTDTQYF
>11|TRBV30|-|few|TRBJ2-5
TGTGCCTGGAGCCCAAGGGAGACCCAGTACTTC
CAWSPRETQYF
>14|TRBV5-1|-|-|TRBJ1-3
TGCGCCAGCTCAAACGGCGGGGCTGGAAACACCATATATTTT
CASSNGGAGNTIYF
>13|TRBV12-5|-|-|TRBJ1-6
TGTGCTAGTGCGACGGGGGCTGGTTCACCCCTCCACTTT
CASATGAGSPLHF
>15|TRBV7-2|-|-|TRBJ2-3
TGTGCCAGCGTCCCCTCCGTCACTAGCACAGATACGCAGTATTTT
CASVPSVTSTDTQYF
>15|TRBV5-1|-|few|TRBJ2-6
TGCGCCAGCAGCCCGCGGCCAGATGGGGCCAACGTCCTGACTTTC
CASSPRPDGANVLTF
>13|TRBV30|-|few|TRBJ1-4
TGTGCCTGGAGCAGCCAGAACAATGAAAAACTGTTTTTT
CAWSSQNNEKLFF
>16|TRBV6-1|-|few|TRBJ1-5
TGTGCCAGCAGTGAACAGGGGTTCTATAGCAATCAGCCCCAGCATTTT
CASSEQGFYSNQPQHF
>15|TRBV12-3/TRBV12-4|-|-|TRBJ2-6
TGTGCCAGCAGTCCCACTTGGCCTGGGGCCAACGTCCTGACTTTC
CASSPTWPGANVLTF
>13|TRBV6-2/TRBV6-3|-|few|TRBJ2-7
TGTGCCGGCAAGGACCGCATCGTCGGCGAGCAGTACTTC
CAGKDRIVGEQYF
>13|TRBV29-1|-|few|TRBJ2-3
TGCAGCGTACGGACCTACAGCACAGATACGCAGTATTTT
CSVRTYSTDTQYF
>13|TRBV5-1|TRBD2|-|TRBJ2-3
TGCGCCAGCAGCTTCGGGAGGACAGATACGCAGTATTTT
CASSFGRTDTQYF
>15|TRBV5-1|-|few|TRBJ2-2
TGCGCCAGCAGCTTCGGCAACACGAACACCGGGGAGCTGTTTTTT
CASSFGNTNTGELFF
>16|TRBV6-1|-|few|TRBJ1-1
TGTGCCAGCAGTGGGCAGACATCCCAACCGAACACTGAAGCTTTCTTT
CASSGQTSQPNTEAFF
>16|TRBV7-2|-|-|TRBJ2-1
TGTGCCAGCAGCTTAGTCCCCGGGGGCGGCTACAATGAGCAGTTCTTC
CASSLVPGGGYNEQFF
>11|TRBV3-1|-|-|TRBJ2-3
TGTGCCAGCAGCTCGGAGGGGCCGCAGTATTTT
CASSSEGPQYF
>16|TRBV4-1|TRBD1|-|TRBJ2-1
TGCGCCAGCAGCACCCTGACAGGGTTTACCTACAATGAGCAGTTCTTC
CASSTLTGFTYNEQFF
>18|TRBV28|-|-|TRBJ1-2
TGTGCCAGCAGAGGATTGAGAGTTTCGACAGGATCCGACTATGGCTACACCTTC
CASRGLRVSTGSDYGYTF
>12|TRBV29-1|TRBD2|-|TRBJ2-5
TGCAGCGCTGGGACTAGCGAGGCGACCCAGTACTTC
CSAGTSEATQYF
>12|TRBV7-9|-|many|TRBJ2-7
TGTGCCAGCAGCTTAGTGGCGATCGAGCAGTACTTC
CASSLVAIEQYF
>14|TRBV25-1|-|-|TRBJ2-2
TGTGCCAGCAGTGTGGGGCAGTTGCCCGGGGAGCTGTTTTTT
CASSVGQLPGELFF
>15|TRBV19|-|few|TRBJ1-1
TGTGCCAGTAGATCGGACAGCTCGAAGCGGACTGAAGCTTTCTTT
CASRSDSSKRTEAFF
>14|TRBV28|-|few|TRBJ2-3
TGTGCCAGCAGGACGGGAGCTAGCACAGATACGCAGTATTTT
CASRTGASTDTQYF
>14|TRBV13|-|few|TRBJ1-3
TGTGCCAGCAGCTCCCGGGAAGCTGGAAACACCATATATTTT
CASSSREAGNTIYF
>15|TRBV5-5|-|-|TRBJ2-2
TGTGCCAGCAGCTTGGGGTACTCGAACACCGGGGAGCTGTTTTTT
CASSLGYSNTGELFF
>17|TRBV2|-|few|TRBJ2-5
TGTGCCAGCAGTGTAGTCCGGGGGGCGTTCGGCCAAGAGACCCAGTACTTC
CASSVVRGAFGQETQYF